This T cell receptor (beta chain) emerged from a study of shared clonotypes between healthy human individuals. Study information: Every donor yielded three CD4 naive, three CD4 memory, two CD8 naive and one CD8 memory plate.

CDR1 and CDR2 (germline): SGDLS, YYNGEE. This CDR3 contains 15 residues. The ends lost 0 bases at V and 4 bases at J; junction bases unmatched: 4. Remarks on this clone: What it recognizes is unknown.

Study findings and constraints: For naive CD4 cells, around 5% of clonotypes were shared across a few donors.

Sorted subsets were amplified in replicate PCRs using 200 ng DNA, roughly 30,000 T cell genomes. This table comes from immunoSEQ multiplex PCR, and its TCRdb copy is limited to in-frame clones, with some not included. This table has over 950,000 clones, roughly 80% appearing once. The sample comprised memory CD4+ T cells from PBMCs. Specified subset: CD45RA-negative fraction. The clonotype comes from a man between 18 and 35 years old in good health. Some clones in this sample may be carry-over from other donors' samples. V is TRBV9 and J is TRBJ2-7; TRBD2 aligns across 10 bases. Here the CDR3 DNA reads TGTGCCAGCAGCGTAGAGTCTAGCGGGAGTTACGAGCAGTACTTC. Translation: CASSVESSGSYEQYF.